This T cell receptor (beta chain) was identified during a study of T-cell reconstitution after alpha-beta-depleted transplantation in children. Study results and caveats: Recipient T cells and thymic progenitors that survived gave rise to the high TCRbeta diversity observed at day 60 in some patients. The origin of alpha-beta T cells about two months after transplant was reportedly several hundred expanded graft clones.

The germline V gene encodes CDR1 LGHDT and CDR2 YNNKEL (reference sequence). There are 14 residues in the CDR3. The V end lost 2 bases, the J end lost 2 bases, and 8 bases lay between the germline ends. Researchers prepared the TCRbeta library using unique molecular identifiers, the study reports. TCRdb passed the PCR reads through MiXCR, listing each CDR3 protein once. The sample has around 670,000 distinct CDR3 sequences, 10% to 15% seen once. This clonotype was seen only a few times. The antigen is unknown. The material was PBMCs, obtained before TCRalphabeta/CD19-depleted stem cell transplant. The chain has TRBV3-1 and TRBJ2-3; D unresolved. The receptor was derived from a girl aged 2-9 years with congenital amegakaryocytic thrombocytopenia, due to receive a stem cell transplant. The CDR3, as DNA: TGTGCCAGCAGCCAATTGAAACTCACAGATACGCAGTATTTT. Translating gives CASSQLKLTDTQYF.